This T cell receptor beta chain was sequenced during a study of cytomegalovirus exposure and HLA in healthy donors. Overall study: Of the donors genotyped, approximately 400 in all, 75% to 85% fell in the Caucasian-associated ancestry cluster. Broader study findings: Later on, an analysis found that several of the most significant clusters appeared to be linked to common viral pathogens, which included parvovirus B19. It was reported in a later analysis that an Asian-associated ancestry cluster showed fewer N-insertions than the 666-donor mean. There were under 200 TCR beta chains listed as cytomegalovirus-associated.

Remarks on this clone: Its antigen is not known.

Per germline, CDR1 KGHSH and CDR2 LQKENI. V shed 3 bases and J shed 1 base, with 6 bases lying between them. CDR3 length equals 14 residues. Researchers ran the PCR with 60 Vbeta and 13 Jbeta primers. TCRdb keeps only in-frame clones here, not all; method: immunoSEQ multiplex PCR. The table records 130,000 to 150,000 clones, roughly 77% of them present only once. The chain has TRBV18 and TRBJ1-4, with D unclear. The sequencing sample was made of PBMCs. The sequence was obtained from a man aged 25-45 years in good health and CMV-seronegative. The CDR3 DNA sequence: TGTGCCAGCTCACCGGGAGGAACTAATGAAAAACTGTTTTTT. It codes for CASSPGGTNEKLFF. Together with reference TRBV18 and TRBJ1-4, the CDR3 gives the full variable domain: NAGVMQNPRHLVRRRGQEARLRCSPMKGHSHVYWYRQLPEEGLKFMVYLQKENIIDESGMPKERFSAEFPKEGPSILRIQQVVRGDSAAYFCASSPGGTNEKLFFGSGTQLSVL.